The present T cell receptor (beta chain) was sequenced within a study of cytomegalovirus exposure and HLA in healthy donors. Study-level background: Some 85 million unique TCRs, all from HLA-typed donors, were included in an early release of the data.

Germline V CDR1 and CDR2: MNHNS, SASEGT. V was clipped by 6 bases and J by 4 bases; unmatched bases: 11. The CDR3 runs to 15 residues. PCR employed 60 Vbeta and 13 Jbeta primers. The repertoire was sequenced with immunoSEQ multiplex PCR; TCRdb's copy has only in-frame clones and lacks some. The table lists around 150,000 clones, 70% to 80% of them singletons. This chain uses TRBV6-1 with TRBJ2-7, with 8 bases lining up with TRBD2. The sequence was obtained from a man between 25 and 39 years old in good health and CMV-seropositive. The sequencing sample was made of PBMCs. CDR3 amino acids: CASRTTGTRTYEQYF. CDR3 coding DNA: TGTGCCAGCAGAACCACCGGGACTAGGACTTACGAGCAGTACTTC.